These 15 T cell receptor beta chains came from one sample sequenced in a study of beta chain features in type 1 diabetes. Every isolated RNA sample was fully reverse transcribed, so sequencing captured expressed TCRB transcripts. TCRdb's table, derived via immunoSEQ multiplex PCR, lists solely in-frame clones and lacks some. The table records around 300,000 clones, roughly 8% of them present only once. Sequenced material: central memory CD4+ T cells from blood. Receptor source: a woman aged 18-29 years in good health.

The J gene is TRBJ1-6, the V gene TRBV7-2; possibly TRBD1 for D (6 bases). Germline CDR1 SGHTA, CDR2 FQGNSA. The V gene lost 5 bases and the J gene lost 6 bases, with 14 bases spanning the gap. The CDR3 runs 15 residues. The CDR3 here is CASSPSGTPNSPLHF. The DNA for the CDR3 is TGTGCCAGCAGCCCGTCCGGGACACCTAATTCACCCCTCCACTTT.

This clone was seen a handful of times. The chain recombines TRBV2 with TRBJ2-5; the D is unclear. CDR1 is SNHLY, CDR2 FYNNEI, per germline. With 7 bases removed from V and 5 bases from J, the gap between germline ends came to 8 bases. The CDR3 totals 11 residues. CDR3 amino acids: CASTRGETQYF. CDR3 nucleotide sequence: TGTGCCAGCACACGAGGCGAGACCCAGTACTTC.

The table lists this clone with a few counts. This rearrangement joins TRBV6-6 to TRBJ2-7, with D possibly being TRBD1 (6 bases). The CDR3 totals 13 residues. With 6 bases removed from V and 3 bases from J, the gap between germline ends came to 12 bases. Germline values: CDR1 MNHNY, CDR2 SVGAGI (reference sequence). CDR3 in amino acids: CASSRTADYEQYV. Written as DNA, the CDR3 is TGTGCCAGCAGCCGGACAGCAGACTACGAGCAGTACGTC.

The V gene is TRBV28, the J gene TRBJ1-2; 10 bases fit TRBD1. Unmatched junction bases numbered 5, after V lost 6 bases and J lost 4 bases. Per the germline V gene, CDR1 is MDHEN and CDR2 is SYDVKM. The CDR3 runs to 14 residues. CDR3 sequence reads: CASRTDRGPYGYTF. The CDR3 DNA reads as TGTGCCAGCAGGACAGACAGGGGGCCCTATGGCTACACCTTC.

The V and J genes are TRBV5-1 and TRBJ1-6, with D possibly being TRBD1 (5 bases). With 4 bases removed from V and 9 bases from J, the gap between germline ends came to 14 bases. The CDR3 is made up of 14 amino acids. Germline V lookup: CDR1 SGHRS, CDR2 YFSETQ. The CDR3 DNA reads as TGCGCCAGCAGCGTGGACGGGACCTCTTCACCCCTCCACTTT. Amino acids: CASSVDGTSSPLHF.

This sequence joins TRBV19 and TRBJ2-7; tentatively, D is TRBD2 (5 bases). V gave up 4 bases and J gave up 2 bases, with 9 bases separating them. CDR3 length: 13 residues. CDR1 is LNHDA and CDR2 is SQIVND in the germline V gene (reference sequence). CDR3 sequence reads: CASSRGPAYEQYF. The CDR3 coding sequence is TGTGCCAGTAGTAGAGGGCCGGCCTACGAGCAGTACTTC.

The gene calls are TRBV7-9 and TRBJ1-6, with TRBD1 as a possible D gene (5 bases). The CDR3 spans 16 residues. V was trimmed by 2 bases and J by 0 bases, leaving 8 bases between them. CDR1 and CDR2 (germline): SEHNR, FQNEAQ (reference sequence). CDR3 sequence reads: CASSLHRSSYNSPLHF. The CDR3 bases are TGTGCCAGCAGCTTACACAGGAGCTCCTATAATTCACCCCTCCACTTT. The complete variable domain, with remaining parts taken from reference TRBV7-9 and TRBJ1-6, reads DTGVSQNPRHKITKRGQNVTFRCDPISEHNRLYWYRQTLGQGPEFLTYFQNEAQLEKSRLLSDRFSAERPKGSFSTLEIQRTEQGDSAMYLCASSLHRSSYNSPLHFGNGTRLTVT.

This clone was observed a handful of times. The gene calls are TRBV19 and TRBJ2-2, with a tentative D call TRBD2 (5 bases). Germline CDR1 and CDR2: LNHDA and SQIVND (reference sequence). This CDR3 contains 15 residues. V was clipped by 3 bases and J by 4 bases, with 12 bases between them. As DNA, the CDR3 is TGTGCCAGTAGTATTTCGCTAGCAGTCACCGGGGAGCTGTTTTTT. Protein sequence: CASSISLAVTGELFF.

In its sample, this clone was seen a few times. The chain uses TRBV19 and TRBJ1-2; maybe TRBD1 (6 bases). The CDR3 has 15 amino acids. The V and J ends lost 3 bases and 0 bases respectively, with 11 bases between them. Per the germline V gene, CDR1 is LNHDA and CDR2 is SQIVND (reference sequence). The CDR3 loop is CASSIKGGSNYGYTF. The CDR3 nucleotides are TGTGCCAGTAGTATTAAGGGGGGTTCTAACTATGGCTACACCTTC.

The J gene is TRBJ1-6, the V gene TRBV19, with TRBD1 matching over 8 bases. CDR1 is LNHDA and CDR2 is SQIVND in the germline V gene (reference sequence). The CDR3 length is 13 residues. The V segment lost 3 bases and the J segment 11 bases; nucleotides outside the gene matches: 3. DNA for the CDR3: TGTGCCAGTAGTATCGGACAGGGTGCACCCCTCCACTTT. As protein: CASSIGQGAPLHF.

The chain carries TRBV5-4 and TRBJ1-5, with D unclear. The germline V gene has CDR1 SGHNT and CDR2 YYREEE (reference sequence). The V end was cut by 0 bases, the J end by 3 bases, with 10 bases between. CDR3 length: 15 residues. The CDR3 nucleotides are TGTGCCAGCAGCTTGGGTGGAGGATTCAATCAGCCCCAGCATTTT. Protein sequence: CASSLGGGFNQPQHF. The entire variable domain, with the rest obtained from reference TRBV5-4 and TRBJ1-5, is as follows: ETGVTQSPTHLIKTRGQQVTLRCSSQSGHNTVSWYQQALGQGPQFIFQYYREEENGRGNFPPRFSGLQFPNYSSELNVNALELDDSALYLCASSLGGGFNQPQHFGDGTRLSIL.

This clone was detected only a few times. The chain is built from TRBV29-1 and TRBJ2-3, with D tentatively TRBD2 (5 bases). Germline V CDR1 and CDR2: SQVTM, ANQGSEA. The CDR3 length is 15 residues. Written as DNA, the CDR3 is TGCAGTACTGGGAGTATCTTATTTAGCACAGATACGCAGTATTTT. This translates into CSTGSILFSTDTQYF.

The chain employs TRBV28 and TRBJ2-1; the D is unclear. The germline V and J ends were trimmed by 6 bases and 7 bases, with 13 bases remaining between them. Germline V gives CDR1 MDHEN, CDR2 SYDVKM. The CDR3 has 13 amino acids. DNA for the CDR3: TGTGCCAGCAGCCCCCCAGTGTCGAATGAGCAGTTCTTC. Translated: CASSPPVSNEQFF. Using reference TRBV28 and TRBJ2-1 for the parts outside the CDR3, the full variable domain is DVKVTQSSRYLVKRTGEKVFLECVQDMDHENMFWYRQDPGLGLRLIYFSYDVKMKEKGDIPEGYSVSREKKERFSLILESASTNQTSMYLCASSPPVSNEQFFGPGTRLTVL.

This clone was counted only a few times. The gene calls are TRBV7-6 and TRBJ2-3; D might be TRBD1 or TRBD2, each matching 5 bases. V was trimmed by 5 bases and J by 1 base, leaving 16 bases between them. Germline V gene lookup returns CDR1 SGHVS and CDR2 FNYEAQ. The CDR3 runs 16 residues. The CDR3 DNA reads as TGTGCCAGCAGCCCGGGACCCACAGCGGGCACAGATACGCAGTATTTT. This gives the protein CASSPGPTAGTDTQYF. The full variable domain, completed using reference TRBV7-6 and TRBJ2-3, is GAGVSQSPRYKVTKRGQDVALRCDPISGHVSLYWYRQALGQGPEFLTYFNYEAQQDKSGLPNDRFSAERPEGSISTLTIQRTEQRDSAMYRCASSPGPTAGTDTQYFGPGTRLTVL.

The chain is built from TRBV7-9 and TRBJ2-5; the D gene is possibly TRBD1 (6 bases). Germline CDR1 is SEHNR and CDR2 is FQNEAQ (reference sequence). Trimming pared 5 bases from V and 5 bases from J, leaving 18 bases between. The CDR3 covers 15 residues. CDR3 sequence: CASSHPQGSVETQYF. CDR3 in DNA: TGTGCCAGCAGCCACCCGCAGGGGAGTGTGGAGACCCAGTACTTC.